One and the same sample provided the 28 T cell receptor beta chains below, sequenced in a study of blood T cell repertoires in COVID-19. Repertoires were generated with immunoSEQ multiplex PCR, while TCRdb's copy carries only in-frame clones and drops some. The sample consists of 35,000 to 50,000 clones, around 80% of them appearing once. The sample was peripheral blood. The receptors originated from a man in his sixties in a cohort sampled during active COVID-19.

This chain joins TRBV7-8 and TRBJ1-2; D is undetermined. V was cut by 0 bases and J by 8 bases, with 10 bases left in between. The CDR3 spans 13 residues. Germline V lookup: CDR1 SGHVS, CDR2 FQNEAQ. The CDR3 protein is CASSLARVWGYTF. In DNA, the CDR3 is TGTGCCAGCAGCTTAGCGAGGGTGTGGGGCTACACCTTC.

The chain uses TRBV27 and TRBJ1-5, with TRBD1 as a possible D gene (5 bases). Germline assignment: CDR1 MNHEY and CDR2 SMNVEV (reference sequence). The CDR3 consists of 15 residues. The ends were cut back, 5 bases at V and 1 base at J, with 12 bases in the middle. The DNA for the CDR3 is TGTGCCAGCAGTACAGGCGTCCCGAGCAATCAGCCCCAGCATTTT. This sequence encodes CASSTGVPSNQPQHF.

The CDR3 DNA is TGTGCCAGCAGCTTTGGACAGGGGGTTTACGAGCAGTACTTC. The encoded protein is CASSFGQGVYEQYF. The J gene is TRBJ2-7, the V gene TRBV7-2; 10 bases line up with TRBD1. This CDR3 is 14 amino acids long. J gave up 4 bases and V 3 bases, and 3 bases lay outside the gene matches. Germline CDR1 reads SGHTA; CDR2 reads FQGNSA. The whole variable domain, remainder taken from reference TRBV7-2 and TRBJ2-7, is GAGVSQSPSNKVTEKGKDVELRCDPISGHTALYWYRQSLGQGLEFLIYFQGNSAPDKSGLPSDRFSAERTGGSVSTLTIQRTQQEDSAVYLCASSFGQGVYEQYFGPGTRLTVT.

The count of this clone is one. The rearrangement uses TRBV11-2 and TRBJ2-3, with 10 bases matching TRBD2. V was clipped by 5 bases and J by 2 bases; unmatched bases: 13. Germline CDR1 and CDR2: SGHAT and FQNNGV. This CDR3 is 18 amino acids long. For the CDR3, the DNA is TGTGCCAGCAGCCTGGTGGCCACTAGCGGGGTTTACACAGATACGCAGTATTTT. Its protein is CASSLVATSGVYTDTQYF.

V usage is TRBV25-1 and J usage is TRBJ1-5, with a possible D match to TRBD1 (6 bases). Germline V lookup: CDR1 MGHDK, CDR2 SYGVNS. The CDR3 is made up of 15 amino acids. The ends were cut back, 5 bases at V and 2 bases at J, with 13 bases in the middle. This CDR3 reads CASSLQDRRNQPQHF. CDR3 DNA sequence: TGTGCCAGCAGTTTGCAGGACAGACGCAATCAGCCCCAGCATTTT.

This chain uses TRBV6-5 with TRBJ1-2; possible D gene TRBD1, 5 bases. Germline V gene lookup returns CDR1 MNHEY and CDR2 SVGAGI. V dropped 5 bases and J dropped 6 bases, with 10 bases sitting between them. The CDR3 is 12 amino acids. The DNA for the CDR3 is TGTGCCAGCAGTACGGGGGTAGATGGCTACACCTTC. Translation: CASSTGVDGYTF.

The gene calls are TRBV19 and TRBJ1-6, with D hard to call. V was clipped by 7 bases and J by 3 bases, with 16 bases between them. The CDR3 has 16 amino acids. Germline CDR1 and CDR2: LNHDA and SQIVND (reference sequence). Written as DNA, the CDR3 is TGTGCCAGTAATGCAGGCTCCAGGTTCTATAATTCACCCCTCCACTTT. The encoded protein is CASNAGSRFYNSPLHF.

The chain couples TRBV19 to TRBJ1-6, with 7 bases matching TRBD1. Germline loops: CDR1 LNHDA, CDR2 SQIVND (reference sequence). The ends lost 6 bases at V and 10 bases at J; junction bases unmatched: 12. This CDR3 spans 15 amino acids. CDR3 sequence: CASSPQQGLGSPLHF. The DNA for the CDR3 is TGTGCCAGTAGCCCACAACAGGGGCTAGGATCACCCCTCCACTTT.

This chain joins TRBV12-3 or TRBV12-4 and TRBJ1-5; D gene uncertain. The V gene lost 4 bases and the J gene lost 9 bases, with 10 bases spanning the gap. This CDR3 region has 12 residues. Here the CDR3 DNA reads TGTGCCAGCAGTTCACGTCGGAGGCCCCAGCATTTT. This sequence encodes CASSSRRRPQHF.

The J gene is TRBJ2-1, the V gene TRBV27; 10 nucleotides align to TRBD2. This CDR3 has 17 residues. J was trimmed by 2 bases and V by 1 base; bases with no gene match: 5. The germline V gene has CDR1 MNHEY and CDR2 SMNVEV (reference sequence). DNA for the CDR3: TGTGCCAGCAGTTTATTGAGCGGGAGGGCCACCTACAATGAGCAGTTCTTC. Its translation is CASSLLSGRATYNEQFF.

The V and J genes are TRBV11-2 and TRBJ2-4, with TRBD2 matching over 10 bases. The CDR3 length is 16 residues. Looked up from germline, CDR1 is SGHAT and CDR2 is FQNNGV. The J segment lost 9 bases and the V segment lost 4 bases, leaving 12 bases of the junction unmatched. CDR3 protein: CASSSLAGAPRGIQYF. CDR3 DNA: TGTGCCAGCAGCTCTCTAGCGGGGGCCCCCAGGGGCATTCAGTACTTC.

This clone has just one count. The genes are TRBV30 and TRBJ1-3, with unresolved D. In germline, CDR1 is GTSNPN, CDR2 SVGIG (reference sequence). The V and J ends lost 7 bases and 0 bases respectively, with 10 bases between them. The CDR3 has 13 residues. CDR3 loop: CASTGFSGNTIYF. The CDR3 DNA reads as TGTGCCTCCACGGGTTTCTCTGGAAACACCATATATTTT. Full variable domain (missing parts from reference TRBV30 and TRBJ1-3): SQTIHQWPATLVQPVGSPLSLECTVEGTSNPNLYWYRQAAGRGLQLLFYSVGIGQISSEVPQNLSASRPQDRQFILSSKKLLLSDSGFYLCASTGFSGNTIYFGEGSWLTVV.

The rearrangement uses TRBV24-1 and TRBJ1-1; possibly TRBD1 for D (5 bases). The CDR3 loop spans 15 amino acids. Germline V CDR1 and CDR2: KGHDR, SFDVKD. V lost 5 bases and J 1 base, leaving 13 bases between the germline ends. DNA for the CDR3: TGTGCCACCAGTGCCCGCGGGAGGGGGAACACTGAAGCTTTCTTT. Translating it yields CATSARGRGNTEAFF.

CDR3 nucleotide sequence: TGTGCCAGCAGCCAAGAAGGAGGACCCGGTCAGGGCTACACCTTC. Amino acids: CASSQEGGPGQGYTF. The chain employs TRBV4-2 and TRBJ1-2; no reliable D call. CDR1 LGHNA and CDR2 YNFKEQ come from the germline V gene. The CDR3 is made up of 15 amino acids. V lost 0 bases and J 8 bases, leaving 16 bases between the germline ends.

V and J are TRBV6-5 and TRBJ1-1; TRBD1 might be the D (5 bases). V lost 6 bases, J lost 2 bases, and 16 bases lay in between. Per germline, CDR1 MNHEY and CDR2 SVGAGI. This CDR3 has 15 residues. This chain's CDR3 is CASSASAGINTEAFF. DNA for the CDR3: TGTGCCAGCAGCGCCTCGGCAGGGATAAACACTGAAGCTTTCTTT.

This clone has a single count. The chain employs TRBV11-2 and TRBJ2-7, with 9 bases matching TRBD1. CDR3 length: 14 residues. V lost 5 bases, J lost 4 bases, and 6 bases stayed unmatched. CDR1 and CDR2 from the germline V gene are SGHAT and FQNNGV. In nucleotides, the CDR3 is TGTGCCAGCAGCCCTGGGACAGGGTGGTACGAGCAGTACTTC. Encoded protein: CASSPGTGWYEQYF.

The V call is TRBV7-3, the J call TRBJ2-3; D perhaps matches TRBD2 (6 bases). V lost 5 bases and J 6 bases, leaving 18 bases between the germline ends. The CDR3 length is 15 residues. Germline V gene data show CDR1 as SGHTA and CDR2 as FQGTGA. CDR3: CASSLGAGAGDTQYF. DNA of the CDR3: TGTGCCAGCAGCCTTGGGGCAGGCGCGGGGGATACGCAGTATTTT.

The J gene is TRBJ2-3, the V gene TRBV18; 7 nucleotides match TRBD1. With 5 bases clipped from V and 5 bases from J, the junction kept 4 bases outside the gene matches. The germline V gene has CDR1 KGHSH and CDR2 LQKENI. The CDR3 length is 13 residues. CDR3 in amino acids: CASSATGKDTQYF. The CDR3 DNA sequence: TGTGCCAGCTCAGCGACAGGGAAAGATACGCAGTATTTT.

The chain has TRBV9 and TRBJ2-2; 7 bases fit TRBD2. V gave up 1 base and J gave up 5 bases; unmatched junction bases: 2. CDR3 length: 14 residues. Germline assignment: CDR1 SGDLS and CDR2 YYNGEE. The CDR3 DNA sequence: TGTGCCAGCAGCGTACAGGGAGGGACCGGGGAGCTGTTTTTT. Amino acids: CASSVQGGTGELFF.

V gene TRBV28 combines with J gene TRBJ2-2, with 12 nucleotides matching TRBD2. The CDR3 contains 16 residues. Germline V gene data show CDR1 as MDHEN and CDR2 as SYDVKM. With V trimmed by 2 bases and J by 5 bases, 3 bases remained unmatched. In DNA form, the CDR3 reads TGTGCCAGCAGTTTAGAGCTAGCGGGAGGGACCGGGGAGCTGTTTTTT. It encodes CASSLELAGGTGELFF.

The chain employs TRBV7-9 and TRBJ2-3; D is perhaps TRBD1 (8 bases). The CDR3 has 17 amino acids. Germline V lookup: CDR1 SEHNR, CDR2 FQNEAQ (reference sequence). The V and J ends lost 5 bases and 4 bases respectively, with 22 bases between them. CDR3 in amino acids: CASSIKAGQGGSDTQYF. As DNA, the CDR3 is TGTGCCAGCAGCATAAAGGCCGGACAGGGAGGGTCAGATACGCAGTATTTT.

The chain links TRBV7-2 to TRBJ2-5; 7 positions match TRBD1. V was pared by 2 bases and J by 0 bases, with 9 bases of the junction left unmatched. This CDR3 spans 17 amino acids. The V gene's germline CDR1 is SGHTA and CDR2 FQGNSA. CDR3 sequence reads: CASSLSPGQQYQETQYF. CDR3 DNA: TGTGCCAGCAGCTTATCCCCGGGACAGCAGTACCAAGAGACCCAGTACTTC.

The chain recombines TRBV7-9 with TRBJ2-7; tentative D call: TRBD1 (6 bases). CDR1 is SEHNR, CDR2 FQNEAQ, per germline (reference sequence). The V and J ends lost 4 bases and 0 bases respectively, with 10 bases between them. The CDR3 length is 14 residues. The CDR3 DNA reads TGTGCCAGCAGCTCGAACAGGGACTCCTACGAGCAGTACTTC. It yields the protein CASSSNRDSYEQYF.

This chain links TRBV2 with TRBJ1-1; D is perhaps TRBD1 (5 bases). The CDR3 is 13 amino acids. Germline CDR1 SNHLY, CDR2 FYNNEI. The germline V and J ends were trimmed by 7 bases and 1 base, with 10 bases remaining between them. The CDR3 DNA reads TGTGCCAGCACCTGGGGCAAGAACACTGAAGCTTTCTTT. It encodes CASTWGKNTEAFF.

The V call is TRBV27, the J call TRBJ2-5, with TRBD1 matching 9 bases. The germline gives CDR1 MNHEY, CDR2 SMNVEV (reference sequence). This CDR3 spans 16 amino acids. J was trimmed by 5 bases and V by 4 bases; bases with no gene match: 11. DNA for the CDR3: TGTGCCAGCAGTTCCGGGACAGGGAGTGGTCGGGAGACCCAGTACTTC. Its protein product is CASSSGTGSGRETQYF.

The chain recombines TRBV19 with TRBJ1-1; D perhaps matches TRBD1 (5 bases). This CDR3 contains 15 residues. Per germline, CDR1 LNHDA and CDR2 SQIVND (reference sequence). Between the trimmed V and J ends, which lost 3 bases and 1 base, there was a span of 12 bases. CDR3 loop: CASSIRTYQNTEAFF. CDR3 coding DNA: TGTGCCAGTAGTATCCGGACATATCAGAACACTGAAGCTTTCTTT.

The gene calls are TRBV5-1 and TRBJ2-2, with D perhaps TRBD2 (6 bases). Trimming left V 0 bases short and J 8 bases short, with 14 bases between. Germline V lookup: CDR1 SGHRS, CDR2 YFSETQ. The CDR3 extends over 15 amino acids. The CDR3 loop is CASSLDPSGTGELFF. Written as DNA, the CDR3 is TGCGCCAGCAGCTTGGACCCTTCCGGGACTGGGGAGCTGTTTTTT.

This clone occurred a few times. The chain is built from TRBV6-5 and TRBJ2-7; D is unresolved. The V end lost 4 bases, the J end lost 4 bases, and 11 bases lay between the germline ends. CDR3 length: 13 amino acids. CDR1 and CDR2 from the germline V gene are MNHEY and SVGAGI. CDR3 DNA: TGTGCCAGCAGTTTCAACTCGGGTTACGAGCAGTACTTC. It specifies CASSFNSGYEQYF.